One sample yielded the 20 T cell receptor beta chains listed below, sequenced in a study of T cell responses to AZD1222 COVID-19 vaccine. Sequencing was performed with immunoSEQ multiplex PCR; in TCRdb, only in-frame clones are kept and a portion is missing. This repertoire shows fewer than 150,000 clones, about 90% found once; its top ten account for approximately 10%. The input for sequencing was peripheral blood, taken on day 0 of AZD1222 vaccination. Receptors were obtained from an adult in good health.

The V gene is TRBV10-3, the J gene TRBJ1-1, with D uncertain. The V and J ends lost 7 bases and 1 base respectively, with 4 bases between them. The germline CDR1 and CDR2 sequences are ENHRY and SYGVKD. The CDR3 length is 11 residues. CDR3 bases: TGTGCCATCATGGGGAACACTGAAGCTTTCTTT. Encoded protein: CAIMGNTEAFF.

This chain uses TRBV7-6 with TRBJ2-2; 7 bases agree with TRBD1. The J segment lost 0 bases and the V segment lost 5 bases, leaving 6 bases of the junction unmatched. Looked up from germline, CDR1 is SGHVS and CDR2 is FNYEAQ. The CDR3 loop spans 16 amino acids. The CDR3: CASSVGTVANTGELFF. The CDR3, as DNA: TGTGCCAGCAGCGTCGGGACAGTCGCGAACACCGGGGAGCTGTTTTTT.

The V call is TRBV7-2, the J call TRBJ2-2; TRBD2 matches 8 bases. In germline, CDR1 is SGHTA, CDR2 FQGNSA. The length of the CDR3 is 13 residues. V was pared by 6 bases and J by 6 bases, with 3 bases of the junction left unmatched. As DNA, the CDR3 is TGTGCCAGCAGTCCCGGGGGGGCCGGGGAGCTGTTTTTT. It codes for CASSPGGAGELFF.

This clone was observed a single time. This chain uses TRBV6-2 or TRBV6-3 with TRBJ2-1, with D possibly being TRBD2 (5 bases). Germline lookup yields CDR1 MNHEY and CDR2 SVGEGT. The CDR3 extends over 15 amino acids. Between the trimmed V and J ends, which lost 6 bases and 5 bases, there was a span of 17 bases. The chain's CDR3 is CASSPFGIRDNEQFF. The CDR3 DNA reads TGTGCCAGCAGCCCTTTCGGGATCCGTGACAATGAGCAGTTCTTC.

This rearrangement joins TRBV11-2 to TRBJ2-2, with 13 bases matching TRBD2. CDR3 length equals 17 residues. Germline assignment: CDR1 SGHAT and CDR2 FQNNGV. Trimming took 5 bases from V and 5 from J; bases not matched to a gene: 8. CDR3 in amino acids: CASSLWTSGSNTGELFF. In DNA form, the CDR3 reads TGTGCCAGCAGCCTGTGGACTAGCGGGAGTAATACCGGGGAGCTGTTTTTT.

The chain combines TRBV7-3 with TRBJ1-2; TRBD1 might be the D (6 bases). The CDR3 extends over 13 amino acids. The germline V and J ends were trimmed by 4 bases and 8 bases, with 14 bases remaining between them. CDR1 SGHTA and CDR2 FQGTGA come from the germline V gene. The CDR3 protein is CASSYNRVLGYTF. The CDR3 DNA follows: TGTGCCAGCAGCTACAACAGGGTCTTAGGCTACACCTTC.

The J gene is TRBJ1-2, the V gene TRBV29-1, with 7 nucleotides matching TRBD1. V was clipped by 4 bases and J by 4 bases; unmatched bases: 3. There are 12 residues in the CDR3. Per germline, CDR1 SQVTM and CDR2 ANQGSEA. CDR3 sequence: CSVGRDSYGYTF. Written as DNA, the CDR3 is TGCAGCGTTGGCCGGGACAGCTATGGCTACACCTTC.

The V gene is TRBV7-2, the J gene TRBJ2-1; D uncertain. Germline assignment: CDR1 SGHTA and CDR2 FQGNSA. Trimming took off 3 bases at V and 3 bases at J, with 12 bases between the two ends. This CDR3 comprises 15 residues. The CDR3 reads CASSFASPVYNEQFF. The CDR3 DNA reads as TGTGCCAGCAGCTTCGCCAGCCCCGTCTACAATGAGCAGTTCTTC.

V usage is TRBV7-3 and J usage is TRBJ2-7; 11 positions match TRBD2. V lost 2 bases, J lost 7 bases, and 7 bases stayed unmatched. The germline V gene encodes CDR1 SGHTA and CDR2 FQGTGA. The CDR3 length is 15 residues. CDR3 residues: CASSLSLAGAGEQYF. The CDR3, as DNA: TGTGCCAGCAGCTTATCACTAGCGGGAGCGGGTGAGCAGTACTTC.

This sequence joins TRBV12-1 and TRBJ2-3. TRBV12-1 is described as a pseudogene. This CDR3 is built from 16 residues. The chain's CDR3 is CASSFLRTSSTDTQYF. As DNA, the CDR3 is TGTGCCAGCAGCTTTCTCCGAACGTCTAGCACAGATACGCAGTATTTT.

Comments on this clone: Within the sample, other DNA sequences also encode this same CDR3. The chain is built from TRBV3-1 (or the pseudogene TRBV3-2) and TRBJ1-1; D ambiguous. The CDR3 consists of 12 residues. Germline values: CDR1 LGHDT, CDR2 YNNKEL (reference sequence). The V end was cut by 4 bases, the J end by 0 bases, with 3 bases between. The CDR3 sequence: CASSLMNTEAFF. As DNA, the CDR3 is TGTGCCAGCAGCCTGATGAACACTGAAGCTTTCTTT.

The rearrangement uses TRBV5-1 and TRBJ2-3, with D perhaps TRBD2 (6 bases). Per germline, CDR1 SGHRS and CDR2 YFSETQ. There are 13 residues in the CDR3. The germline V and J ends were trimmed by 6 bases and 5 bases, with 13 bases remaining between them. CDR3 loop: CASTTGGRDTQYF. The CDR3 nucleotides are TGCGCCAGCACAACTGGAGGGCGAGATACGCAGTATTTT.

The J gene is TRBJ2-7, the V gene TRBV5-6; D is ambiguous. Between the trimmed V and J ends, which lost 0 bases and 1 base, there was a span of 5 bases. CDR1 is SGHDT, CDR2 YYEEEE, per germline. The CDR3 sequence is 13 residues long. In DNA form, the CDR3 reads TGTGCCAGCAGCTTGGACGGATCCTACGAGCAGTACTTC. It encodes CASSLDGSYEQYF.

The rearrangement uses TRBV23-1 and TRBJ2-7; TRBD1 might be the D (5 bases). TRBV23-1 is marked as an open reading frame, function uncertain. V lost 9 bases and J 0 bases, leaving 15 bases between the germline ends. The CDR3 spans 14 residues. As DNA, the CDR3 is TGCGCCAGGACACCAGGGTCCCTCTCCTACGAGCAGTACTTC. The encoded protein is CARTPGSLSYEQYF.

V is TRBV5-1 and J is TRBJ1-1, with D perhaps TRBD1 (6 bases). V was trimmed by 1 base and J by 1 base, leaving 11 bases between them. Germline V lookup: CDR1 SGHRS, CDR2 YFSETQ. This CDR3 has 15 residues. CDR3 sequence (DNA): TGCGCCAGCAGCTTGTTGACAGGACCGAACACTGAAGCTTTCTTT. Its translation is CASSLLTGPNTEAFF.

The J gene is TRBJ2-7, the V gene TRBV30; 10 bases map to TRBD1. Germline-derived CDR1 and CDR2 are GTSNPN and SVGIG (reference sequence). This CDR3 has 15 amino acids. V shed 3 bases and J 9 bases; nucleotides not matched to a gene: 14. CDR3 residues: CAWSRTGDRGPGQYF. DNA of the CDR3: TGTGCCTGGAGCCGAACCGGGGACAGGGGACCCGGGCAGTACTTC.

The rearrangement joins TRBV13 to TRBJ2-7, with D possibly being TRBD1 (5 bases). The V gene lost 7 bases and the J gene lost 5 bases, with 12 bases spanning the gap. The length of the CDR3 is 12 residues. Germline values: CDR1 PRHDT, CDR2 FYEKMQ (reference sequence). The CDR3, as DNA: TGTGCCAGCACCCATGGGGCCCACGAGCAGTACTTC. Residues: CASTHGAHEQYF.

This clone was detected only once. The chain recombines TRBV28 with TRBJ2-5, with TRBD2 identical over 13 bases. Germline CDR1 and CDR2: MDHEN and SYDVKM. The V and J ends lost 3 bases and 1 base, in that order; junction bases with no gene match: 8. CDR3 size: 18 residues. CDR3: CASSFEQGLAGTQETQYF. The CDR3 DNA reads as TGTGCCAGCAGTTTCGAACAGGGACTAGCGGGGACCCAAGAGACCCAGTACTTC.

The chain links TRBV6-5 to TRBJ1-6; the D gene is possibly TRBD1 (5 bases). V was shortened by 0 bases and J by 6 bases, with 12 bases between the two germline ends. The germline gives CDR1 MNHEY, CDR2 SVGAGI. There are 16 residues in the CDR3. This chain's CDR3 is CASSYSEGRSNSPLHF. The CDR3 coding sequence is TGTGCCAGCAGTTACTCGGAGGGGCGGAGTAATTCACCCCTCCACTTT.

This chain links TRBV12-3 or TRBV12-4 with TRBJ1-2; 10 bases align to TRBD1. The CDR3 is 13 residues long. Trimming took 6 bases from V and 7 from J; bases not matched to a gene: 5. CDR3: CASSLGQGSGYTF. The DNA of the CDR3 is TGTGCCAGCAGCTTGGGACAGGGGAGTGGCTACACCTTC.